This T cell receptor (beta chain) was documented in a study of blood T cell repertoires in COVID-19. Background on the study: Acute and convalescent COVID-19 specimens originated in the United States, Italy and Spain.

Generated by immunoSEQ multiplex PCR, the TCRdb table keeps only in-frame clones and is missing some. Among tens of thousands of clones listed, around nine tenths were seen once. Germline CDR1 reads MNHEY; CDR2 reads SMNVEV (reference sequence). This CDR3 spans 15 amino acids. V shed 7 bases and J shed 0 bases, with 13 bases lying between them. The V gene is TRBV27, the J gene TRBJ2-1; unclear D gene. The clonotype was recovered from a human donor in a cohort sampled during active COVID-19. The sequencing sample was made of peripheral blood. The DNA for the CDR3 is TGTGCCAGCACCGGCGTACAGAGCTCCTACAATGAGCAGTTCTTC. Its translation: CASTGVQSSYNEQFF.